Shown below are 8 T cell receptor beta chains from a single sample sequenced in a study of T cell responses to AZD1222 COVID-19 vaccine. Only in-frame clones appear in the TCRdb table, and some are missing; sequencing was by immunoSEQ multiplex PCR. Altogether about 140,000 clones are present, more than 90% being singletons, with the ten largest covering approximately 3.4%. Sequenced material: peripheral blood, taken on day 0 of AZD1222 vaccination. The receptors derive from an adult in good health.

The CDR3 sequence is CASSIRQGNYGYTF. CDR3 nucleotide sequence: TGTGCCAGCTCAATTAGACAGGGGAACTATGGCTACACCTTC. The chain uses TRBV2 and TRBJ1-2; 8 positions match TRBD1. The CDR3 has 14 amino acids. Germline trimming cut 8 bases from V and 2 bases from J; bases unmatched to any gene: 7. Germline loops: CDR1 SNHLY, CDR2 FYNNEI.

This chain links TRBV7-7 with TRBJ2-2, with D perhaps matching TRBD1 or TRBD2 (5 bases each). V was cut by 5 bases and J by 3 bases, with 16 bases left in between. Germline loops: CDR1 SSHAT, CDR2 FNYEAQ (reference sequence). The CDR3 is 16 residues long. CDR3 sequence (DNA): TGTGCCAGCAGCCCTGGGGCCGGGGCCGACACCGGGGAGCTGTTTTTT. Its translation is CASSPGAGADTGELFF.

This sequence joins TRBV6-1 and TRBJ2-1; unclear D gene. The CDR3 is made up of 15 amino acids. CDR1 and CDR2 from the germline V gene are MNHNS and SASEGT. V was pared by 2 bases and J by 9 bases, with 17 bases between. CDR3 DNA sequence: TGTGCCAGCAGTGAAACGTTAGCCATTGTCGCTGAGCAGTTCTTC. Residues: CASSETLAIVAEQFF.

The genes are TRBV7-9 and TRBJ1-4; tentatively, D is TRBD1 (5 bases). Per germline, CDR1 SEHNR and CDR2 FQNEAQ (reference sequence). V lost 4 bases, J lost 4 bases, and 10 bases lay in between. There are 14 residues in the CDR3. CDR3 DNA sequence: TGTGCCAGCAGCTCGGAGGGGAATAATGAAAAACTGTTTTTT. Protein product: CASSSEGNNEKLFF. The full variable domain, in which reference TRBV7-9 and TRBJ1-4 provide the parts outside the CDR3, is DTGVSQNPRHKITKRGQNVTFRCDPISEHNRLYWYRQTLGQGPEFLTYFQNEAQLEKSRLLSDRFSAERPKGSFSTLEIQRTEQGDSAMYLCASSSEGNNEKLFFGSGTQLSVL.

J is TRBJ2-3 and V is TRBV6-4, with D possibly being TRBD1 or TRBD2 (5 bases each). Germline V lookup: CDR1 MRHNA, CDR2 SNTAGT. V lost 4 bases and J lost 1, with 24 bases in between. The CDR3 covers 19 residues. CDR3 in amino acids: CASSVLRDGRGGCTDTQYF. In DNA form, the CDR3 reads TGTGCCAGCAGTGTACTCCGGGACGGACGAGGAGGATGCACAGATACGCAGTATTTT.

The CDR3 coding sequence is TGTGCCAGTAGTATAGAGGACATCTCCAACACCATATATTTT. This codes for CASSIEDISNTIYF. V is TRBV19 and J is TRBJ1-3; TRBD1 is a possible D gene (5 bases). CDR3 length equals 14 residues. Germline V lookup: CDR1 LNHDA, CDR2 SQIVND (reference sequence). Trimming shortened V by 0 bases and J by 7 bases, and 10 bases separated the two germline ends.

The chain uses TRBV5-1 and TRBJ2-5; 10 bases match TRBD2. CDR3 length: 14 amino acids. CDR1 SGHRS and CDR2 YFSETQ come from the germline V gene. The V segment lost 5 bases and the J segment 2 bases; nucleotides outside the gene matches: 3. The CDR3 DNA follows: TGCGCCAGCAGTCGGACTAGCGGACAAGAGACCCAGTACTTC. Translating it yields CASSRTSGQETQYF.

The chain employs TRBV7-2 and TRBJ1-1; 8 positions match TRBD1. CDR1 is SGHTA and CDR2 is FQGNSA in the germline V gene. The CDR3 covers 14 residues. With V trimmed by 2 bases and J by 12 bases, 11 bases remained unmatched. CDR3 loop: CASSLTGSGGVTFF. CDR3 nucleotides: TGTGCCAGCAGCTTAACGGGATCAGGGGGCGTGACTTTCTTT.